This T cell receptor (beta chain) appears in the sequencing data of a study of blood T cell repertoires in COVID-19. Overall study: Samples taken during acute and convalescent COVID-19 were collected in the United States, Italy and Spain. Sample material is recorded as cDNA or gDNA derived from T cells, B-cell-depleted T cells, or PBMCs.

Germline-derived CDR1 and CDR2 are LNHDA and SQIVND (reference sequence). J lost 3 bases, V lost 5 bases, and 9 bases had no gene match. This CDR3 is built from 16 residues. Original methodology: Amplification from reference gene primers served as the basis for estimated nucleated cell counts. Sequencing was performed with immunoSEQ multiplex PCR; in TCRdb, only in-frame clones are kept and a portion is missing. D and trimming were read from the DNA, whereas the V and J calls and clone size are those reported in that table. In the table there are a few hundred thousand clones, roughly 90% of which are singletons.

The sequenced sample was peripheral blood. The chain couples TRBV19 to TRBJ1-1; 10 positions agree with TRBD1. The sequence was collected from a man between 18 and 35 years old who had recovered from COVID-19. The DNA for the CDR3 is TGTGCCAGTAGTCCCGGGACAGGGGTTTATGACACTGAAGCTTTCTTT. Its protein is CASSPGTGVYDTEAFF.